Below, 2 T cell receptor beta chains from the same sample are listed, as sequenced in a study of control samples from healthy donors and cancer patients. TCRdb's table, derived via immunoSEQ multiplex PCR, lists solely in-frame clones and lacks some. This repertoire shows roughly 100,000 clones, around 89% found once; its top ten account for about 20%. Source material: PBMCs. Receptor source: a man aged 55 to 69 with lung cancer.

The table lists this clone with a count of one. V gene TRBV1 combines with J gene TRBJ1-4; the DNA was not used to check the table's D call, TRBD1. TRBV1 represents a pseudogene. CDR3 length equals 15 residues. The CDR3 loop is CTSSPRDKLIRKTVF. The CDR3, as DNA: TGCACCAGCAGCCCACGGGACAAGTTAATTAGAAAAACTGTTTTT.

This chain's CDR3 is CASSQDPGGRTDTQYF. In DNA, the CDR3 is TGTGCCAGCAGCCAAGATCCCGGGGGGCGCACAGATACGCAGTATTTT. This chain links TRBV3-1 (or the pseudogene TRBV3-2) with TRBJ2-3, with D tentatively TRBD2 (7 bases). CDR1 is LGHDT and CDR2 is YNNKEL in the germline V gene (reference sequence). V was clipped by 0 bases and J by 1 base, with 11 bases between them. The CDR3 runs 16 residues.